Listed here is a single TCR beta chain. What it recognizes is unknown. The data are from a study of T-cell memory formation after mild COVID-19. Study conclusions and caveats: Later expanders leaned CD4+, whereas clones that contracted between day 15 and 85 were balanced CD4/CD8. Among CD4+ contracting clones, most were CM and EM, and CD8+ ones EMRA. Second-wave clones with a day 37 peak had unconfirmed SARS-CoV-2 specificity.

The CDR3 contains 15 residues. Looked up from germline, CDR1 is DFQATT and CDR2 is SNEGSKA (reference sequence). J was trimmed by 1 base and V by 0 bases; bases with no gene match: 3. From the 5' RACE reads, TCRdb called clonotypes with MiXCR, one entry per CDR3 protein. The sample includes about 430,000 distinct CDR3 sequences, about 20% of them seen just once. This receptor was obtained from a man younger than 35 who had mild COVID-19 (a few samples of this study predate the infection). Cell type and time point are not known. This chain links TRBV20-1 with TRBJ2-1, with TRBD1 identical over 7 bases. Sequencing was done on a sample of PBMCs or a T cell subset sorted from them (not recorded which). CDR3 region: CSARDPTGSYNEQFF. The CDR3 DNA follows: TGCAGTGCTAGAGACCCGACAGGGTCCTACAATGAGCAGTTCTTC.